This T cell receptor beta chain was captured by sequencing in a study of shared clonotypes between healthy human individuals (dated by TCRdb to about 2020). The study in broad terms: A couple of women and three men aged 18 to 49 years were included in the cohort. For each donor, CD4 naive and CD4 memory were each given three plates, CD8 naive was given two plates, and CD8 memory was given one plate. The study deeply sequenced blood TCR repertoires of several healthy adults to estimate repertoire size and the extent of clonotype sharing between individuals. To increase sequencing depth and limit assay-specific biases, TCR repertoire library preparation and sequencing were carried out by different laboratories using diverse techniques. Between about 0.94 and 10 billion PBMCs per donor were obtained by leukapheresis.

Concerning this clone: Its antigen remains undetermined. It has no much larger one-base neighbor in the sample; base qualities were not kept.

The CDR3, cysteine through phenylalanine, is 12 amino acids long. Only the CDR3 portion is preserved as DNA: 36 bases, with reading frame beginning at the first base. V loses 3 bases of germline sequence and J loses 6 bases, and the interval between the two ends is 7 bases. CDR1 and CDR2 were assigned from the germline V gene as SGDLS and YYNGEE. The full study reports these points: Sampling was restricted to blood, and TCR repertoires in tissues likely differ from the TCR repertoires found in blood. Incomplete sequencing was indicated by rarefaction of sorted-subset datasets, despite the large sequencing depth. The small number of donors limited the genetic and exposure-history diversity represented. Naive subsets generally had larger estimated clonotype richness than memory subsets did. Higher generation probabilities were observed for clonotypes shared by all four sorted-subset donors than for non-shared clonotypes. Pairwise subsampling indicated that sequencing depth was expected to affect the degree of clonotype sharing among donors. Across a few donors, 5% to 6% of naive CD4, approximately 4% of naive CD8, roughly 2.2% of memory CD4, and roughly 0.41% of memory CD8 clonotypes were shared.

For the CD8 naive samples, CD45RO-negative cells were positively selected for CCR7, yielding a CD45RA+CCR7+ population from which TemRA cells were excluded. Donors were healthy HIV-negative adults with no recently reported acute infections or vaccinations. Only Caucasian adults living in Nashville, Tennessee, USA were represented among the donors. Blood was collected by leukapheresis, and PBMCs were isolated by Ficoll-Histopaque density gradient centrifugation and then cryopreserved in liquid nitrogen vapor phase. Analytical flow cytometry was used to check the purity and quantity of each magnetically sorted T cell population. Genomic DNA was isolated from each sorted fraction and quantified by UV absorbance on a Nanodrop 2000c. Using the deep immunoSEQ assay, multiplex PCR amplified TCR CDR3 regions from genomic DNA. Genomic DNA extracted from each cell subset was distributed evenly over all wells of several immunoSEQ 96-well plates, and each plate served as one replicate. Each replicate PCR for sorted subsets received 200 ng genomic DNA, equal to about 30,000 T cell genomes. Purified libraries were quantified with a Qubit 3.0 fluorometer, sized on a Bioanalyzer 2100, and re-quantified with the KAPA Library Quantification kit. Every immunoSEQ 96-well plate was sequenced on a dedicated single-read 150-cycle Illumina NextSeq 550 flow cell. Per the authors' processing: Because only junctional sequences without quality scores were contained in the immunoSEQ output, filtering matching that applied to full-length reads could not be performed. Sequences were annotated with PyIR, a Python wrapper for IgBLAST v1.9, and V/J genes and CDR3 were assigned using IMGT germline references. Any read was removed if the V/J assignment was weak (E-value above 1e-6), the CDR3 was missing, or the read contained stop codons, out-of-frame junctions, or ambiguous translated residues. V3J clonotypes were defined as sequences sharing the same inferred V gene, J gene, and CDR3 amino acid sequence. Percentage overlap between repertoires was calculated by dividing the number of shared unique clonotypes by the size of the smaller repertoire. Three approaches were used to assess repertoire richness: RTK rarefaction, the Chao1 estimator, and Recon v2.1 estimates of unobserved clonotypes. Generation probabilities were computed with OLGA for all TCRbeta clonotypes obtained by the gDNA method from several donors. TCRdb carries this immuneACCESS record with in-frame sequences only. Its versions omit some clonotypes, under half of them owing to an unresolved V gene in the studies checked, with the rest unexplained. V, J and clone size are those of that table, while D and trimming were read from the DNA. Within this sample are 2 million to 2.5 million clones, with 85% to 95% of them counted one time only. More than 1.5% of the sample is held by the ten biggest clonotypes.

Recombination connected TRBV9 to TRBJ2-4, and TRBD1 may be the D gene, going by 6 matching bases. The source material was naive CD8+ T cells from PBMCs. In the paper's terms, the cell subset or site label means: CD45RA+CCR7+. This TCR was sampled from a man between 18 and 29 years old in good health. Some clones in this sample may be carry-over from other donors' samples. The CDR3 protein: CASSEQGNIQYF. Read as DNA, the sequence is TGTGCCAGCAGCGAACAGGGAAACATTCAGTACTTC.